Detailed here is one T cell receptor (beta chain). Germline V CDR1 and CDR2: ENHRY, SYGVKD. Trimming took off 4 bases at V and 10 bases at J, with 20 bases between the two ends. The CDR3 covers 16 residues. The sample is drawn from a study of blood T cell repertoires in COVID-19. Study in general: Specimens from acute and convalescent COVID-19 originated in the United States, Italy and Spain.

Produced via immunoSEQ multiplex PCR; TCRdb's table is partial and in-frame only. The sample lists some 70,000 clones; roughly 87% were seen once. Followed longitudinally, the Seattle patients had been enrolled during active infection. This receptor was taken from a woman aged 50 to 60 with COVID-19, enrolled during active disease. This rearrangement joins TRBV10-3 to TRBJ1-6, with a possible D match to TRBD1 (6 bases). The source material was peripheral blood. The CDR3 here is CAISGGTNVRQSPLHF. CDR3 bases: TGTGCCATCAGTGGTGGGACAAACGTCCGGCAGTCACCCCTCCACTTT.